Listed here is a single TCR beta chain. A universal primer site was added by template switching, and unique molecular identifiers were carried by the cDNA. MiXCR was run by TCRdb on the 5' RACE reads, yielding one entry per CDR3 protein. The sample has 700,000 to 950,000 distinct CDR3 sequences, 9% to 15% seen once. The data were obtained in a study of identical twins. The CDR3 totals 14 residues. Germline V gene sequence: CDR1 SSHAT, CDR2 FNYEAQ (reference sequence). The V and J ends lost 11 bases and 2 bases respectively, with 17 bases between them. This same sample was also part of a study on yellow fever vaccine responses in identical twins.

What was sequenced was PBMCs. This receptor was obtained from a woman younger than 35 in good health. The rearrangement joins TRBV7-7 to TRBJ2-3; a weak D match, TRBD2 (5 bases). The CDR3 sequence: CASTSLEFTDTQYF. The CDR3 nucleotides read TGTGCCTCAACCTCACTAGAATTCACAGATACGCAGTATTTT.